This T cell receptor beta chain was recorded in a study of T cells after yellow fever vaccination. There are 14 residues in the CDR3. With 9 bases removed from V and 7 bases from J, the gap between germline ends came to 16 bases. Germline V gene sequence: CDR1 LNHDA, CDR2 SQIVND (reference sequence). This clonotype has more than one count but fewer than ten. Its antigen is not known. Overall study results and limits: Post-booster repertoires again held most primary-vaccination clones (around 95% CD4, roughly 88% CD8).

TCRdb re-derived calls from the 5' RACE reads in MiXCR, one entry per CDR3 protein. The sample gives just under 600,000 distinct CDR3 sequences, roughly 14% of which show up once; about 14% is in the top ten. Sequencing used PBMCs, obtained on the day of the yellow fever booster vaccination. The sequence derives from a man aged 25-45 years who received the YFV17D yellow fever vaccine. The chain carries TRBV19 and TRBJ1-6; D is possibly TRBD1 (6 bases). DNA of the CDR3: TGTGCCAGCCGGGCGGGGGCTTTAAATTCACCCCTCCACTTT. It yields the protein CASRAGALNSPLHF.